This passage covers 18 T cell receptor beta chains from one sample sequenced in a study of Graves' ophthalmopathy and Graves' hyperthyroidism. Beta-chain TCR CDR3 regions were amplified from RNA transcripts. RT-PCR with HTBI primers came first, then second-round multiplex PCR. TCRdb re-derived calls from the multiplex PCR reads in MiXCR, one entry per CDR3 protein. The table records 350,000 to 400,000 distinct CDR3 sequences, roughly 15% of them present only once. The sample comprised peripheral blood. The receptors derive from a woman aged 18-35 years with stable Graves' hyperthyroidism.

This clonotype was recorded many times. V gene TRBV29-1 combines with J gene TRBJ1-1; D unclear. Trimming took off 4 bases at V and 1 base at J, with 4 bases between the two ends. From germline, CDR1 is SQVTM and CDR2 ANQGSEA. The CDR3 loop spans 11 amino acids. The chain's CDR3 is CSVAENTEAFF. CDR3 nucleotides: TGCAGCGTTGCCGAGAACACTGAAGCTTTCTTT.

The sample holds many counts of this clonotype. The V call is TRBV6-1, the J call TRBJ1-2; 7 nucleotides line up with TRBD1. CDR1 is MNHNS and CDR2 is SASEGT in the germline V gene. J lost 8 bases, V lost 7 bases, and 10 bases had no gene match. The CDR3 sequence is 13 residues long. The CDR3 region is CASTRTGLMGYTF. The DNA of the CDR3 is TGTGCCAGCACCCGGACAGGTCTAATGGGCTACACCTTC.

Ten or more counts support this clonotype. The chain couples TRBV5-1 to TRBJ2-7, with 14 bases lining up with TRBD2. The V gene end was trimmed by 3 bases and the J gene end by 0 bases; junction bases not matched to a gene: 8. Germline CDR1 and CDR2: SGHRS and YFSETQ. The CDR3 has 18 residues. This CDR3 is CASSSRTSGGSSSYEQYF. The DNA of the CDR3 is TGCGCCAGCAGCTCCCGGACTAGCGGGGGGTCGAGCTCCTACGAGCAGTACTTC.

This clonotype occurred many times. The chain links TRBV7-3 to TRBJ2-5, with 8 nucleotides matching TRBD1. This CDR3 has 13 residues. Germline loops: CDR1 SGHTA, CDR2 FQGTGA. With 5 bases clipped from V and 5 bases from J, the junction kept 4 bases outside the gene matches. The CDR3 loop is CASSQGAGETQYF. Written as DNA, the CDR3 is TGTGCCAGCAGCCAGGGGGCCGGGGAGACCCAGTACTTC.

This clonotype was observed at least ten times. The genes are TRBV6-2 or TRBV6-3 and TRBJ2-2; D gene ambiguous. V dropped 0 bases and J dropped 4 bases, with 18 bases sitting between them. CDR1 is MNHEY, CDR2 SVGEGT, per germline. The CDR3 has 18 residues. The DNA of the CDR3 is TGTGCCAGCAGTTACTCTATTTTCGTGCGCCAGCGCACCGGGGAGCTGTTTTTT. It yields the protein CASSYSIFVRQRTGELFF.

The sample holds one count of this clonotype. This may stem from a read error, because a much larger clone lies one nucleotide away. The chain has TRBV6-1 and TRBJ1-1; unclear D gene. The CDR3 is 13 amino acids. Per the germline V gene, CDR1 is MNHNS and CDR2 is SASEGT. This chain's CDR3 is CASSRSLNTESFF. CDR3 DNA sequence: TGTGCCAGCAGTCGAAGCCTGAACACTGAATCTTTCTTT.

The table lists this clonotype with a few counts. V usage is TRBV5-1 and J usage is TRBJ2-5, with 9 bases identical to TRBD1. J gave up 5 bases and V 4 bases, and 9 bases lay outside the gene matches. From germline, CDR1 is SGHRS and CDR2 YFSETQ. The CDR3 has 15 amino acids. This CDR3 is CASSTSTGGAETQYF. CDR3 nucleotides: TGCGCCAGCAGCACCTCTACAGGGGGCGCGGAGACCCAGTACTTC. The variable domain in full, completed from reference TRBV5-1 and TRBJ2-5, reads KAGVTQTPRYLIKTRGQQVTLSCSPISGHRSVSWYQQTPGQGLQFLFEYFSETQRNKGNFPGRFSGRQFSNSRSEMNVSTLELGDSALYLCASSTSTGGAETQYFGPGTRLLVL.

This clonotype has a count of ten or more. V usage is TRBV12-3 or TRBV12-4 and J usage is TRBJ1-2; D gene ambiguous. CDR3 length equals 14 residues. The V and J ends lost 7 bases and 4 bases respectively, with 16 bases between them. The CDR3: CASTLNGRPYGYTF. The CDR3 DNA reads as TGTGCCAGCACTCTCAACGGTAGACCCTATGGCTACACCTTC.

This clonotype was recorded at least ten times. The V call is TRBV7-2, the J call TRBJ2-5; D is perhaps TRBD1 (6 bases). Germline-derived CDR1 and CDR2 are SGHTA and FQGNSA. This CDR3 has 16 residues. The germline V and J ends were trimmed by 3 bases and 6 bases, with 20 bases remaining between them. Here the CDR3 DNA reads TGTGCCAGCAGCTTTGATTTGAGGGCCAGGGGAAAGACCCAGTACTTC. Amino acids: CASSFDLRARGKTQYF.

This clonotype was counted between two and nine times. This rearrangement joins TRBV7-8 to TRBJ1-1, with D possibly TRBD1 on 5 matching bases. This CDR3 has 14 amino acids. V was clipped by 2 bases and J by 1 base, with 8 bases between them. Germline values: CDR1 SGHVS, CDR2 FQNEAQ. CDR3 DNA sequence: TGTGCCAGCAGCTTATCCAGGGAGAACACTGAAGCTTTCTTT. Translation: CASSLSRENTEAFF.

The gene calls are TRBV7-8 and TRBJ1-5; no firm D call. V shed 5 bases and J shed 0 bases, with 17 bases lying between them. The CDR3 sequence is 17 residues long. The germline V gene has CDR1 SGHVS and CDR2 FQNEAQ. The CDR3, as DNA: TGTGCCAGCAGCCCCACGTGGTGGCCCAATAGCAATCAGCCCCAGCATTTT. Its translation is CASSPTWWPNSNQPQHF.

The J gene is TRBJ2-2, the V gene TRBV12-3 or TRBV12-4, with 7 bases aligning to TRBD2. The CDR3 is 16 amino acids. V trimming: 5 bases; J trimming: 4 bases; junction bases outside the gene matches: 10. The CDR3 nucleotides read TGTGCCAGCAGTGAACGGCAGGGAGGGGCCACCGGGGAGCTGTTTTTT. Translation gives CASSERQGGATGELFF.

This clonotype was seen at least ten times. The V and J genes are TRBV7-9 and TRBJ1-2, with D possibly matching TRBD1 (5 bases). This CDR3 has 14 residues. Germline lookup yields CDR1 SEHNR and CDR2 FQNEAQ (reference sequence). Deletions cut 3 bases from V and 6 bases from J, with 14 bases between. DNA for the CDR3: TGTGCCAGCAGCTTGGGAGGTGGGGCCGATGGCTACACCTTC. This sequence encodes CASSLGGGADGYTF.

This clonotype has at least ten counts. The CDR3 sequence: CASSIGQGGSGYTF. The DNA for the CDR3 is TGCGCCAGCAGCATCGGACAGGGAGGGAGTGGCTACACCTTC. The chain links TRBV5-1 to TRBJ1-2; 8 bases match TRBD1. With 4 bases clipped from V and 7 bases from J, the junction kept 9 bases outside the gene matches. The CDR3 is 14 amino acids. Germline CDR1 is SGHRS and CDR2 is YFSETQ.

This clonotype was seen many times. This sequence joins TRBV28 and TRBJ1-2; 7 nucleotides align to TRBD1. In germline, CDR1 is MDHEN, CDR2 SYDVKM. The CDR3 contains 14 residues. The ends lost 5 bases at V and 4 bases at J; junction bases unmatched: 7. CDR3: CASSVLGTVYGYTF. CDR3 coding DNA: TGTGCCAGCAGTGTATTGGGGACAGTCTATGGCTACACCTTC.

This clonotype was observed many times. V gene TRBV4-1 combines with J gene TRBJ2-7; 8 positions match TRBD1. Germline CDR1 and CDR2: MGHRA and YSYEKL. This CDR3 is 16 amino acids long. The trim removed 4 bases at V and 5 bases at J, leaving 13 bases unmatched. The CDR3 here is CASSLGIGDRINEQYF. The DNA for the CDR3 is TGCGCCAGCAGCCTAGGTATCGGGGACAGGATTAACGAGCAGTACTTC.

In this sample, this clonotype turned up many times. The chain is built from TRBV6-1 and TRBJ1-2; 7 bases are a match to TRBD1. From germline, CDR1 is MNHNS and CDR2 SASEGT. The CDR3 contains 13 residues. The trim removed 10 bases at V and 0 bases at J, leaving 5 bases unmatched. The CDR3 DNA reads TGTGCCACGGGAGACAGGGCTAACTATGGCTACACCTTC. Its protein product is CATGDRANYGYTF.

With regard to this clonotype: Given a much more abundant clone one base away, this may be a read error. This rearrangement joins TRBV29-1 to TRBJ1-1; no clear D gene. The germline V gene has CDR1 SQVTM and CDR2 ANQGSEA. CDR3 length equals 12 residues. In nucleotides, the CDR3 is TGCAGCGTTGACTCAGTGAACACTGAAGCTCTCTTT. It translates to CSVDSVNTEALF. The full variable domain, in which reference TRBV29-1 and TRBJ1-1 provide the parts outside the CDR3, is SAVISQKPSRDICQRGTSLTIQCQVDSQVTMMFWYRQQPGQSLTLIATANQGSEATYESGFVIDKFPISRPNLTFSTLTVSNMSPEDSSIYLCSVDSVNTEALFGQGTRLTVV.